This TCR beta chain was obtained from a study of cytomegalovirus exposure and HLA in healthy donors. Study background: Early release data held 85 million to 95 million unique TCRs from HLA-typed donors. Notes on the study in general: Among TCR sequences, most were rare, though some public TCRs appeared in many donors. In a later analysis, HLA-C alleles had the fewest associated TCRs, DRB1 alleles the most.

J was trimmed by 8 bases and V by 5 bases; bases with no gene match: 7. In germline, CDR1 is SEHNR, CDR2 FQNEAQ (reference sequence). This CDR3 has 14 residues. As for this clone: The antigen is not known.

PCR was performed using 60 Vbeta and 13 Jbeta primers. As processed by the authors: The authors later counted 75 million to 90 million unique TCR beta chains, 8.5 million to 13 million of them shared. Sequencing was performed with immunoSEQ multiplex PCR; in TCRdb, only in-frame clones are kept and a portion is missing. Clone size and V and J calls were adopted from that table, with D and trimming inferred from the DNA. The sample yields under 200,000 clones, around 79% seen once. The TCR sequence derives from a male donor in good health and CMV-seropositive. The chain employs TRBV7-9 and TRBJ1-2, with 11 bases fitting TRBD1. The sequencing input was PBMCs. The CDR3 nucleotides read TGTGCCAGCAGCCCGGGACAGGGGGTCGAGGGCTACACCTTC. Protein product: CASSPGQGVEGYTF.